These T cell receptor beta chains were read from a single sample in a study of cytomegalovirus exposure and HLA in healthy donors. TCRdb's table, derived via immunoSEQ multiplex PCR, lists solely in-frame clones and lacks some. Of about 130,000 clones in the sample, over 75% were seen once. Source material: PBMCs. Receptors originate from a man in his late teens or twenties in good health and CMV-seropositive. Both conserved end residues are trimmed from each CDR3. For some rows the clone size is stated as once, few or many, or as a class when expanded; others skip it.

V: TRBV30; size: NA; CDR3: AWSVLGSGELF
V: TRBV9; size: few; CDR3: ASSVGATFYNEQF
V: TRBV27; size: NA; CDR3: ASSLIGGSTYNEQF
V: TRBV15; size: NA; CDR3: ATSRSGTGNTGELF
V: TRBV5-1; size: NA; CDR3: ASSLEGQGALGYEQY
V: TRBV5-6; size: NA; CDR3: ASSSGTGYDEQF
V: TRBV11-2; size: NA; CDR3: ASSTTIRTGTSVYEQY
V: TRBV7-7; size: NA; CDR3: ASSLGFTDNEQF
V: TRBV7-2; size: NA; CDR3: ASSLSPANYGYT
V: TRBV6-5; size: few; CDR3: ASSYRGVQMNTEAF
V: TRBV11-2; size: NA; CDR3: ASSLSIGGLTGNTIY
V: TRBV6-5; size: NA; CDR3: ASRTQGGPEAF
V: TRBV7-9; size: few; CDR3: ASSLGTGNRQETQY
V: TRBV19; size: NA; CDR3: ASSIAATGTDSNQPQH
V: TRBV7-9; size: NA; CDR3: ASSEYKQGIATNEKLF
V: TRBV19; size: once; CDR3: ASSSTGTGYRETQY
V: TRBV6-1; size: NA; CDR3: ASSEWLAGVPEETQY
V: TRBV25-1; size: NA; CDR3: ASSEPGGISVETQY
V: TRBV21-1; size: NA; CDR3: ASRLQGVANQPQH
V: TRBV19; size: NA; CDR3: ASVTGDSGITEAF
V: TRBV6-4; size: few; CDR3: ASSESGTSGFNEQF
V: TRBV11-3; size: NA; CDR3: ASSYRTGMNTGELF
V: TRBV19; size: NA; CDR3: ASRDRGLGSGYGYT
V: TRBV7-2; size: NA; CDR3: ASSLGLAGETQY
V: TRBV11-3; size: NA; CDR3: ASSSHAGGVNEQF
V: TRBV7-9; size: NA; CDR3: ASSFAGSYEQY
V: TRBV15; size: NA; CDR3: ATSNHVSGGANVLT
V: TRBV27; size: few; CDR3: ASSLWQNTEAF
V: TRBV6-5; size: NA; CDR3: ASSPTVLEYEQY
V: TRBV4-1; size: once; CDR3: ASSPTGGYGYT
V: TRBV7-9; size: once; CDR3: ASSKDSDIGNTIY
V: TRBV5-4; size: NA; CDR3: ASSLNRDYGYT
V: TRBV5-1; size: few; CDR3: ASGGQGVAEAF
V: TRBV6-1; size: few; CDR3: ASSEARGMMTQH
V: TRBV9; size: NA; CDR3: ASSGATSGGYNEQF
V: TRBV12-5; size: NA; CDR3: ASGQGTANQPQH
V: TRBV30; size: NA; CDR3: AWRDRGLNTEAF
V: TRBV5-1; size: NA; CDR3: ASSSEAGANTGELF
V: TRBV29-1; size: NA; CDR3: SVLGQASGNTIY
V: TRBV30; size: NA; CDR3: AWSPFWDSLAGGRPSPHEQY
V: TRBV7-9; size: NA; CDR3: ASSQNTDTQY
V: TRBV7-9; size: once; CDR3: ASSLGREVQPQH
V: TRBV11-2; size: NA; CDR3: ASSPGQGAPDEQF
V: TRBV5-1; size: few; CDR3: ASSLGRGFYGYT
V: TRBV5-1; size: NA; CDR3: ASSLAAGGAGGFSYEQY
V: TRBV11-2; size: NA; CDR3: ASSPIIQIDRKYYGYT
V: TRBV7-9; size: NA; CDR3: ASSYAGQGNTEAF